What follows are 29 T cell receptor beta chains derived from one specimen sequenced in a study of T cell responses to AZD1222 COVID-19 vaccine. Repertoires were generated with immunoSEQ multiplex PCR, while TCRdb's copy carries only in-frame clones and drops some. The repertoire includes 90,000 to 140,000 clones, over 80% of them detected once, and 4.5% to 6% sits in the top ten. The source material was peripheral blood, sampled on day 0 of AZD1222 vaccination. The origin of the receptors is an adult in good health.

V and J are TRBV19 and TRBJ2-3; 12 bases line up with TRBD1. Looked up from germline, CDR1 is LNHDA and CDR2 is SQIVND (reference sequence). CDR3 size: 15 residues. Trimming cost V 6 bases and J 6 bases; bases outside gene matches: 7. The CDR3 nucleotides read TGTGCCAGTAGGTCGGGACAGGGGGCGGGGGATACGCAGTATTTT. Translating gives CASRSGQGAGDTQYF.

The chain is built from TRBV5-1 and TRBJ1-6, with TRBD1 matching over 9 bases. Trimming at V came to 4 bases and at J to 5 bases, leaving 7 bases not matched to a gene. Germline assignment: CDR1 SGHRS and CDR2 YFSETQ. The CDR3 runs 16 residues. As DNA, the CDR3 is TGCGCCAGCAGCCTGCCCGGACAGGGGAATAATTCACCCCTCCACTTT. This gives the protein CASSLPGQGNNSPLHF.

J is TRBJ2-2 and V is TRBV6-6, with D unresolved. Per germline, CDR1 MNHNY and CDR2 SVGAGI (reference sequence). V was pared by 10 bases and J by 6 bases, with 9 bases between. The CDR3 is 11 residues long. The CDR3, as DNA: TGTGCCACCGAGGCCCCCGGGGAGCTGTTTTTT. Translating gives CATEAPGELFF.

CDR3 residues: CAWTTGGYGYTF. The CDR3 bases are TGTGCCTGGACGACAGGGGGGTATGGCTACACCTTC. The chain employs TRBV30 and TRBJ1-2, with 9 bases that match TRBD1. There are 12 residues in the CDR3. Germline V gene data show CDR1 as GTSNPN and CDR2 as SVGIG (reference sequence). V lost 4 bases and J lost 5; bases outside the gene matches: 2.

A single count supports this clone. This rearrangement joins TRBV6-6 to TRBJ1-4; 7 nucleotides agree with TRBD1. This CDR3 has 15 residues. CDR1 is MNHNY and CDR2 is SVGAGI in the germline V gene (reference sequence). The V and J ends lost 2 bases and 6 bases, in that order; junction bases with no gene match: 6. CDR3 sequence reads: CASSYTTGQYEKLFF. The CDR3 nucleotides read TGTGCCAGCAGTTACACGACAGGGCAATATGAAAAACTGTTTTTT.

This clone was seen only a few times. The chain combines TRBV12-5 with TRBJ1-3; D is possibly TRBD1 (5 bases). V was clipped by 5 bases and J by 5 bases, with 13 bases between them. Germline V gives CDR1 LGHNT, CDR2 FRNRAP. This CDR3 has 14 residues. CDR3 in amino acids: CASGAGILRNTIYF. CDR3 nucleotides: TGTGCTAGTGGTGCAGGGATTCTGAGAAACACCATATATTTT.

This chain uses TRBV25-1 with TRBJ2-5; possibly TRBD1 for D (5 bases). Germline CDR1 is MGHDK and CDR2 is SYGVNS. This CDR3 comprises 11 residues. The V gene lost 6 bases and the J gene lost 5 bases, with 7 bases spanning the gap. This chain's CDR3 is CASSRVETQYF. The CDR3 DNA sequence: TGTGCCAGCAGCAGGGTGGAGACCCAGTACTTC.

J is TRBJ1-3 and V is TRBV12-3 or TRBV12-4, with TRBD1 as a possible D gene (5 bases). The CDR3 totals 13 residues. With 1 base removed from V and 6 bases from J, the gap between germline ends came to 7 bases. CDR3 coding DNA: TGTGCCAGCAGTTTAGGGGGGAAAAACACCATATATTTT. It codes for CASSLGGKNTIYF.

The chain couples TRBV9 to TRBJ2-3; the D gene is possibly TRBD2 (5 bases). Germline values: CDR1 SGDLS, CDR2 YYNGEE. This CDR3 is built from 14 residues. V was clipped by 0 bases and J by 3 bases, with 8 bases between them. The DNA for the CDR3 is TGTGCCAGCAGCGTAGGAGCGGAAACAGATACGCAGTATTTT. It is translated as CASSVGAETDTQYF.

J is TRBJ2-2 and V is TRBV7-9; D unclear. V was shortened by 4 bases and J by 4 bases, with 10 bases between the two germline ends. The CDR3 runs 14 residues. Germline CDR1 and CDR2: SEHNR and FQNEAQ (reference sequence). CDR3 loop: CASSSTGGTGELFF. The CDR3 region has the DNA TGTGCCAGCAGCTCCACGGGCGGCACCGGGGAGCTGTTTTTT. The full variable domain, with the rest looked up from reference TRBV7-9 and TRBJ2-2, is DTGVSQNPRHKITKRGQNVTFRCDPISEHNRLYWYRQTLGQGPEFLTYFQNEAQLEKSRLLSDRFSAERPKGSFSTLEIQRTEQGDSAMYLCASSSTGGTGELFFGEGSRLTVL.

The V and J genes are TRBV7-9 and TRBJ1-5; D is perhaps TRBD1 (5 bases). The CDR3 runs 12 residues. Germline V lookup: CDR1 SEHNR, CDR2 FQNEAQ (reference sequence). The V and J ends lost 0 bases and 9 bases respectively, with 6 bases between them. DNA of the CDR3: TGTGCCAGCAGCTTAGCAACAGGGCCCCAGCATTTT. Translated: CASSLATGPQHF.

The chain uses TRBV3-1 (or the pseudogene TRBV3-2) and TRBJ1-5; the D gene is possibly TRBD1 (6 bases). V shed 2 bases and J shed 2 bases, with 13 bases lying between them. The CDR3 sequence is 16 residues long. Germline assignment: CDR1 LGHDT and CDR2 YNNKEL (reference sequence). The CDR3 reads CASSQHPGVGNQPQHF. CDR3 bases: TGTGCCAGCAGCCAACACCCAGGGGTTGGCAATCAGCCCCAGCATTTT.

The V call is TRBV4-2, the J call TRBJ2-1; 8 nucleotides agree with TRBD1. This CDR3 comprises 18 residues. Germline CDR1 and CDR2: LGHNA and YNFKEQ. The trim removed 0 bases at V and 0 bases at J, leaving 7 bases unmatched. CDR3 nucleotides: TGTGCCAGCAGCCAAGAGCCCTGGACAGGGAGCTCCTACAATGAGCAGTTCTTC. As protein: CASSQEPWTGSSYNEQFF.

J is TRBJ1-1 and V is TRBV19; D is perhaps TRBD1 (5 bases). The CDR3 extends over 16 amino acids. V shed 1 base and J shed 2 bases, with 14 bases lying between them. Per germline, CDR1 LNHDA and CDR2 SQIVND (reference sequence). The DNA for the CDR3 is TGTGCCAGTAGTATAGGAGGGGCCCTAACCAACACTGAAGCTTTCTTT. Its translation: CASSIGGALTNTEAFF.

The chain has TRBV2 and TRBJ2-7; a weak D match, TRBD1 (6 bases). This CDR3 comprises 15 residues. The V and J ends lost 7 bases and 3 bases respectively, with 19 bases between them. Germline V gene sequence: CDR1 SNHLY, CDR2 FYNNEI. The CDR3 protein is CASTPRGSNNYEQYF. Written as DNA, the CDR3 is TGTGCCAGCACCCCTAGGGGGTCCAACAACTACGAGCAGTACTTC.

The chain links TRBV7-9 to TRBJ1-2, with D perhaps TRBD1 (5 bases). Deletions cut 1 base from V and 3 bases from J, with 15 bases between. Germline CDR1 reads SEHNR; CDR2 reads FQNEAQ (reference sequence). The CDR3 runs to 16 residues. CDR3 nucleotides: TGTGCCAGCAGCTTAGACAGGACACTGGTACACTATGGCTACACCTTC. Its protein is CASSLDRTLVHYGYTF.

This chain links TRBV29-1 with TRBJ1-1; no definite D call. The CDR3 extends over 11 amino acids. V lost 4 bases to trimming and J lost 5 bases, with 8 bases between them. Germline V gene sequence: CDR1 SQVTM, CDR2 ANQGSEA. DNA for the CDR3: TGCAGCGTTGGTGGGTGGACTGAAGCTTTCTTT. Translating it yields CSVGGWTEAFF.

J is TRBJ1-4 and V is TRBV5-1; tentatively, D is TRBD1 (5 bases). The germline V gene encodes CDR1 SGHRS and CDR2 YFSETQ. This CDR3 contains 15 residues. The V end was cut by 5 bases, the J end by 0 bases, with 11 bases between. The CDR3 region is CASSYQGATNEKLFF. The CDR3 bases are TGCGCCAGCAGTTATCAGGGAGCAACTAATGAAAAACTGTTTTTT.

CDR3 amino acids: CASLALLDRQAFF. CDR3 DNA sequence: TGTGCCAGCCTCGCCTTATTGGACAGGCAAGCTTTCTTT. The chain carries TRBV2 and TRBJ1-1; 7 bases map to TRBD1. V lost 8 bases and J lost 9; bases outside the gene matches: 12. There are 13 residues in the CDR3. Germline-derived CDR1 and CDR2 are SNHLY and FYNNEI.

To note about this clone: The same CDR3 arises from other DNA sequences in this sample as well. V and J are TRBV6-2 or TRBV6-3 and TRBJ1-6; D gene ambiguous. V was cut by 2 bases and J by 7 bases, with 3 bases left in between. There are 12 residues in the CDR3. Per germline, CDR1 MNHEY and CDR2 SVGEGT. The CDR3 reads CASSYGNSPLHF. CDR3 sequence (DNA): TGTGCCAGCAGTTACGGGAATTCACCCCTCCACTTT.

The count of this clone is one. The gene calls are TRBV30 and TRBJ1-2, with D possibly TRBD1 on 5 matching bases. V shed 5 bases and J shed 2 bases, with 18 bases lying between them. Per the germline V gene, CDR1 is GTSNPN and CDR2 is SVGIG (reference sequence). The CDR3 runs to 15 residues. DNA for the CDR3: TGTGCCTGGGTGGGGGTCAGCAGGTTAAACTATGGCTACACCTTC. This gives the protein CAWVGVSRLNYGYTF.

The chain recombines TRBV5-8 with TRBJ2-3; D is perhaps TRBD1 or TRBD2 (6 bases each). With 1 base removed from V and 0 bases from J, the gap between germline ends came to 15 bases. The CDR3 consists of 17 residues. Germline V gene data show CDR1 as SGHTS and CDR2 as YDEGEE. CDR3 nucleotide sequence: TGTGCCAGCAGCTTGTTTGCAAGGGGGGATAGCACAGATACGCAGTATTTT. Translating it yields CASSLFARGDSTDTQYF.

This sequence joins TRBV5-6 and TRBJ1-5; tentative D call: TRBD1 (5 bases). This CDR3 region has 16 residues. Trimming cost V 5 bases and J 4 bases, with 19 bases left between them. Germline loops: CDR1 SGHDT, CDR2 YYEEEE. The CDR3 nucleotides read TGTGCCAGCAGGATGGTGGCAGGGAGGGAGAATCAGCCCCAGCATTTT. Translated: CASRMVAGRENQPQHF.

V gene TRBV3-1 (or the pseudogene TRBV3-2) combines with J gene TRBJ2-1; D is uncertain. CDR3 length: 18 amino acids. Trimming removed 2 bases at V and 7 bases at J, with 24 bases between. Germline-derived CDR1 and CDR2 are LGHDT and YNNKEL (reference sequence). The CDR3 spells CASSQRLLKSELVNEQFF. The CDR3 DNA sequence: TGTGCCAGCAGCCAACGCCTCTTGAAAAGCGAACTGGTGAATGAGCAGTTCTTC.

A single count supports this clone. V usage is TRBV2 and J usage is TRBJ2-5, with 7 bases aligning to TRBD1. Germline V lookup: CDR1 SNHLY, CDR2 FYNNEI. The CDR3 consists of 11 residues. After removal of 7 bases from V and 5 bases from J, the junction contained 1 base not matched to a gene. CDR3 bases: TGTGCCAGCAAGGGGGCCGAGACCCAGTACTTC. Amino acid sequence: CASKGAETQYF.

CDR3 amino acids: CASSASAGAIYEQYF. The CDR3 DNA follows: TGTGCCAGCAGTGCCTCTGCGGGGGCGATCTACGAGCAGTACTTC. V usage is TRBV6-2 or TRBV6-3 and J usage is TRBJ2-7; D is perhaps TRBD2 (7 bases). Trimming cost V 5 bases and J 3 bases, with 17 bases left between them. The CDR3 length is 15 residues. The V gene's germline CDR1 is MNHEY and CDR2 SVGEGT.

This clone turned up a few times. The chain carries TRBV5-6 and TRBJ2-7; TRBD2 matches at 12 bases. J gave up 3 bases and V 4 bases, and 11 bases lay outside the gene matches. CDR1 is SGHDT and CDR2 is YYEEEE in the germline V gene. The CDR3 length is 17 residues. The CDR3 reads CASSTRILAGGNYEQYF. Written as DNA, the CDR3 is TGTGCCAGCAGCACCCGTATACTAGCGGGGGGAAACTACGAGCAGTACTTC.

This CDR3 is CASRVQGGTEAFF. The CDR3 DNA is TGTGCCAGCAGGGTACAGGGGGGGACTGAAGCTTTCTTT. The chain couples TRBV6-4 to TRBJ1-1; 8 nucleotides match TRBD1. This CDR3 spans 13 amino acids. V lost 6 bases, J lost 5 bases, and 5 bases stayed unmatched. Germline CDR1 is MRHNA and CDR2 is SNTAGT.

This clone was counted at least ten times. Here the CDR3 DNA reads TGTGCCAGCAGCCAAAAACCAGGGATTGGGAATCAGCCCCAGCATTTT. It encodes CASSQKPGIGNQPQHF. The chain has TRBV4-2 and TRBJ1-5, with D perhaps matching TRBD1 (5 bases). V was clipped by 2 bases and J by 4 bases, with 15 bases between them. Germline-derived CDR1 and CDR2 are LGHNA and YNFKEQ. The CDR3 contains 16 residues.